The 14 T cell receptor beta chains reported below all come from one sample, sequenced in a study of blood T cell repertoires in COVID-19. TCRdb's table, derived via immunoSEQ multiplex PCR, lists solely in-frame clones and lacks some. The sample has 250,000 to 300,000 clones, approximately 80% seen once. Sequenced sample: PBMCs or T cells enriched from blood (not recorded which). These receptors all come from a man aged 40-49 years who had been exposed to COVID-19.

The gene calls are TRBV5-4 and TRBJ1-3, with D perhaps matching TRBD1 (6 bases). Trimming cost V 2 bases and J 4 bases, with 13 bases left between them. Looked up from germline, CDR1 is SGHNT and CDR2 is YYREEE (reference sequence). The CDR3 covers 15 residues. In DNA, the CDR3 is TGTGCCAGCAGCTTAAGACAGGACAGAGGAAACACCATATATTTT. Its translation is CASSLRQDRGNTIYF.

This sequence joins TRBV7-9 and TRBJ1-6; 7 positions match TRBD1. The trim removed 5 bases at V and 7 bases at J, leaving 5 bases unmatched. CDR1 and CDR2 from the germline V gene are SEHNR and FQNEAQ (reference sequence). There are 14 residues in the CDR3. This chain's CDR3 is CASSPGQQNSPLHF. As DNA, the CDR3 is TGTGCCAGCAGCCCGGGACAGCAAAATTCACCCCTCCACTTT.

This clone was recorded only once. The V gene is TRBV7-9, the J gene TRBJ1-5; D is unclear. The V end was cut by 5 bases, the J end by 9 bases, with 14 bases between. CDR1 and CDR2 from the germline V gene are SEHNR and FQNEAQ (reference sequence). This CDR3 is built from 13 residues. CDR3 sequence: CASSRGVGGPQHF. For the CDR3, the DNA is TGTGCCAGCAGCCGTGGGGTGGGAGGGCCCCAGCATTTT.

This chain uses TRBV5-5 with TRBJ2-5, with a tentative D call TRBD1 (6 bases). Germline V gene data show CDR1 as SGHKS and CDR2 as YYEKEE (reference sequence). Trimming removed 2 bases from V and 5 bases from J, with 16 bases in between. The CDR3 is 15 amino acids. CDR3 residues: CASSFGSQGRETQYF. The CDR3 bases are TGTGCCAGCAGCTTTGGGTCCCAGGGGCGGGAGACCCAGTACTTC.

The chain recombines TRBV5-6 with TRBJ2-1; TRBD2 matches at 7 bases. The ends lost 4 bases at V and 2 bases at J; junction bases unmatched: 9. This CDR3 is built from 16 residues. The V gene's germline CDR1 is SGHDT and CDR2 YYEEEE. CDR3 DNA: TGTGCCAGCAGCCCAAACCTAGCGGTCGCCTACAATGAGCAGTTCTTC. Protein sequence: CASSPNLAVAYNEQFF. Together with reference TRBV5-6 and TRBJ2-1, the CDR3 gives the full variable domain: DAGVTQSPTHLIKTRGQQVTLRCSPKSGHDTVSWYQQALGQGPQFIFQYYEEEERQRGNFPDRFSGHQFPNYSSELNVNALLLGDSALYLCASSPNLAVAYNEQFFGPGTRLTVL.

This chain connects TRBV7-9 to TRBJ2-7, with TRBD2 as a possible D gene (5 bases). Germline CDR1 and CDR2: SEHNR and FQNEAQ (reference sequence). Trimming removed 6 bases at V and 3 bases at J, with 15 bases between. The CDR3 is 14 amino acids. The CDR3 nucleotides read TGTGCCAGCAGACAAACGGGGTACAGCTACGAGCAGTACTTC. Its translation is CASRQTGYSYEQYF.

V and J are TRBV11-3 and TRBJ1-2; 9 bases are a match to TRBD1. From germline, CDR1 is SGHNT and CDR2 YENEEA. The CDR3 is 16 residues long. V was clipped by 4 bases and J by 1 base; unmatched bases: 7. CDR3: CASSSGTGRDNYGYTF. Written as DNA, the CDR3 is TGTGCCAGCAGCTCAGGGACAGGGAGAGATAACTATGGCTACACCTTC.

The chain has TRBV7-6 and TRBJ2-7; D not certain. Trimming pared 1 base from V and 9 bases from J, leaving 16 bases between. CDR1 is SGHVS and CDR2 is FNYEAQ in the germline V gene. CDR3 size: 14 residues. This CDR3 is CASSLDSPSIVQYF. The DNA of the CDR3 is TGTGCCAGCAGCTTAGATTCCCCCAGTATTGTGCAGTACTTC.

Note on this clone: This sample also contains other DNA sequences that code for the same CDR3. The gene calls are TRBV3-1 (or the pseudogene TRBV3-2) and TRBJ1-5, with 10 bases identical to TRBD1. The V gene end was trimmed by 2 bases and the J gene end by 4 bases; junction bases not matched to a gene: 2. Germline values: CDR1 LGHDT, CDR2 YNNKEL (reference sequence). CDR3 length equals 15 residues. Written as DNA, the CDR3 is TGTGCCAGCAGCCAAATGGGACAGGGGAATCAGCCCCAGCATTTT. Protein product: CASSQMGQGNQPQHF.

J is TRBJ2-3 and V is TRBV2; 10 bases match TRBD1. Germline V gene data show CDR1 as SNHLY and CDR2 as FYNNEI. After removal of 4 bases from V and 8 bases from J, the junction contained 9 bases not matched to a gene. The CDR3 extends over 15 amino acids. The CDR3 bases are TGTGCCAGCAGTGGGGAGGGACAGGGGAGGGGTACGCAGTATTTT. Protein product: CASSGEGQGRGTQYF.

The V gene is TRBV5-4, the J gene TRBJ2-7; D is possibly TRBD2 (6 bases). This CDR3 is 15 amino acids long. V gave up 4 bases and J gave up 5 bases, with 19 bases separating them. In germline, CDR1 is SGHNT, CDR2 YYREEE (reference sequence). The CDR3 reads CASSLRRGIRNEQYF. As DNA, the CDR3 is TGTGCCAGCAGCCTGAGGCGGGGAATAAGGAACGAGCAGTACTTC.

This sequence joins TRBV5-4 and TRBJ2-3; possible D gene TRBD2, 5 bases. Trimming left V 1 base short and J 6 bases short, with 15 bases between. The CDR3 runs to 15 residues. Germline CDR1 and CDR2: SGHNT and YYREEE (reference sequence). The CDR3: CASSLMAWRSDTQYF. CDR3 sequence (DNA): TGTGCCAGCAGCTTGATGGCTTGGAGGAGCGATACGCAGTATTTT.

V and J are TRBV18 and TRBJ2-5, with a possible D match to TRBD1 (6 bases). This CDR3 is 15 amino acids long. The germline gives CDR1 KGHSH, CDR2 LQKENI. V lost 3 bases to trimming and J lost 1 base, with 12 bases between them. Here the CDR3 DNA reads TGTGCCAGCTCACCTTGGGGGCGCCCCCAAGAGACCCAGTACTTC. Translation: CASSPWGRPQETQYF.

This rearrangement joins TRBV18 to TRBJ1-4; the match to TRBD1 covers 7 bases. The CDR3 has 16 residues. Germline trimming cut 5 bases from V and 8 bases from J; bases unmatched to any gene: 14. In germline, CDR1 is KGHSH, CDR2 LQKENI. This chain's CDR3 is CASSSYPGTADEKLFF. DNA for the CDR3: TGTGCCAGCTCATCTTACCCGGGGACAGCGGACGAAAAACTGTTTTTT.